The 2 T cell receptor beta chains reported below all come from one sample, sequenced in a study of radiotherapy plus CTLA-4 blockade in lung cancer. The repertoire was sequenced with immunoSEQ multiplex PCR; TCRdb's copy has only in-frame clones and lacks some. The sample records around 63,000 clones, 76% being singletons. The sequencing here drew on peripheral blood, taken from a patient treated with radiotherapy plus ipilimumab. These receptors originate from a human donor with non-small cell lung cancer whose response to radiotherapy plus ipilimumab could not be evaluated. Some clones in this sample may be carry-over from other donors' samples.

This chain joins TRBV4-3 and TRBJ1-2, with 7 bases aligning to TRBD1. Germline V gene sequence: CDR1 LGHNA, CDR2 YSLEER. The CDR3 spans 15 residues. V trimming: 0 bases; J trimming: 8 bases; junction bases outside the gene matches: 9. CDR3 in amino acids: CASSQDTGELGGYTF. The CDR3, as DNA: TGCGCCAGCAGCCAAGATACAGGGGAGTTAGGGGGCTACACCTTC.

The chain links TRBV6-1 to TRBJ1-2; no clear D gene. CDR3 length: 14 residues. V dropped 4 bases and J dropped 8 bases, with 17 bases sitting between them. Germline V CDR1 and CDR2: MNHNS, SASEGT. The CDR3 DNA reads as TGTGCCAGCAGTGGATCCGCGGGGTTAAGCGGCTACACCTTC. Protein product: CASSGSAGLSGYTF.